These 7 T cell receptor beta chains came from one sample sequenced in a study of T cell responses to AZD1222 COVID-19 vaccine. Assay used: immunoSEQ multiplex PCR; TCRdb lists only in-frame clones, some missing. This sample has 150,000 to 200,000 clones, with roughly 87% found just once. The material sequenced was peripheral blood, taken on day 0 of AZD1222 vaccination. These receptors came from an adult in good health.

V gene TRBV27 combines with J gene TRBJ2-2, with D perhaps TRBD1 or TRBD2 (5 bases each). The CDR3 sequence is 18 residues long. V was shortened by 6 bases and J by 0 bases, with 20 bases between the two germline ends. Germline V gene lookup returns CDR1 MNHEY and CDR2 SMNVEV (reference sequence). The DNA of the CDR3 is TGTGCCAGCAGGGCAACCGGAGAGGGGACGGCGAACACCGGGGAGCTGTTTTTT. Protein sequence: CASRATGEGTANTGELFF.

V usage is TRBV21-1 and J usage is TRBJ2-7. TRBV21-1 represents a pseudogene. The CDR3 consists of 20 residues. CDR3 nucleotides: TGTGCCAGCAGCAAAGTTATCGGGGACCAACCCTCATCTTATACCTACGAGCAGTACTTC. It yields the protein CASSKVIGDQPSSYTYEQYF.

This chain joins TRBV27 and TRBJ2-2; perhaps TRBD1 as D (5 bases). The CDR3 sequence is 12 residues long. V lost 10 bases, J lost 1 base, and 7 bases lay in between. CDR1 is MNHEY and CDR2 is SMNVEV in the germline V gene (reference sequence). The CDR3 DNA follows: TGTGCCATCCAGGGGAACACCGGGGAGCTGTTTTTT. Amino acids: CAIQGNTGELFF.

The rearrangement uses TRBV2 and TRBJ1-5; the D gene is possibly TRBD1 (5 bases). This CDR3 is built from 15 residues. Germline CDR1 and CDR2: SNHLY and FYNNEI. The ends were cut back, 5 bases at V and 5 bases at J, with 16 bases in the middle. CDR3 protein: CASSKMVREYQPQHF. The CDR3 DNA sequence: TGTGCCAGCAGTAAAATGGTCAGGGAGTATCAGCCCCAGCATTTT.

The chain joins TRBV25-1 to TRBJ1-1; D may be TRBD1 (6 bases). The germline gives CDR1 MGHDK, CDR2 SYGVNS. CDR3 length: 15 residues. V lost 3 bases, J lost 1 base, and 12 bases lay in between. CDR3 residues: CASSEDSRPNTEAFF. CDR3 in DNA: TGTGCCAGCAGTGAGGACAGCCGTCCGAACACTGAAGCTTTCTTT.

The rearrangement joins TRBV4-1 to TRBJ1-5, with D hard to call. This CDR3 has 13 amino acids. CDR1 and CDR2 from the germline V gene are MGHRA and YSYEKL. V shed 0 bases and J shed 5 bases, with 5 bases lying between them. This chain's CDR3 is CASSQDSYQPQHF. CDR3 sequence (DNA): TGCGCCAGCAGCCAAGACAGTTATCAGCCCCAGCATTTT.

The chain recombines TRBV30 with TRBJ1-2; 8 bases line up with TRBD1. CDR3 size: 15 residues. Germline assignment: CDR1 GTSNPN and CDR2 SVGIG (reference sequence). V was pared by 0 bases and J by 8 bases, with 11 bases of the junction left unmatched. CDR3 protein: CAWSVQPDRGRGYTF. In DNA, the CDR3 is TGTGCCTGGAGTGTACAGCCCGACAGGGGTCGAGGCTACACCTTC.